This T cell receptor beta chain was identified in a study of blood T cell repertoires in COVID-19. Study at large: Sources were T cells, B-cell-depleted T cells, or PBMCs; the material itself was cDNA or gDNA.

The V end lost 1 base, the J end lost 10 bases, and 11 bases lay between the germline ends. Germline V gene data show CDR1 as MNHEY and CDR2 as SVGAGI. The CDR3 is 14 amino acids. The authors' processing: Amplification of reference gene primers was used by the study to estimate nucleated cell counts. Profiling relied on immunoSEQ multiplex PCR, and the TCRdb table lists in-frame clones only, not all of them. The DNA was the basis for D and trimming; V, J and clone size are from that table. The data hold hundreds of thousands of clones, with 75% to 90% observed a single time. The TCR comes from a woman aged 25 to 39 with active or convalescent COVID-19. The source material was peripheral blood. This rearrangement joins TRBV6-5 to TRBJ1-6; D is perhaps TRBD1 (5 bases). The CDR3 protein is CASSYWGVWSPLHF. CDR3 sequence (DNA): TGTGCCAGCAGTTACTGGGGGGTCTGGTCACCCCTCCACTTT.